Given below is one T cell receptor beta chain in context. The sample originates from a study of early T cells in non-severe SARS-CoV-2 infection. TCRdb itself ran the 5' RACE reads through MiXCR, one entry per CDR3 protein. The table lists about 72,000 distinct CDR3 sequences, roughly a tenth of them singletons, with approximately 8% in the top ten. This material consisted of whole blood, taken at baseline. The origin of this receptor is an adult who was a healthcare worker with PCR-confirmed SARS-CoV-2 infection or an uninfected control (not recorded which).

This CDR3 reads CASSPTGVVSSYNEQFF. The CDR3 DNA follows: TGTGCCAGCAGCCCGACAGGGGTGGTAAGCTCCTACAATGAGCAGTTCTTC. The chain employs TRBV3-1 and TRBJ2-1; TRBD1 aligns across 8 bases. Germline V CDR1 and CDR2: LGHDT, YNNKEL (reference sequence). This CDR3 is 17 amino acids long. V lost 4 bases, J lost 0 bases, and 8 bases stayed unmatched.